A selection of T cell receptor beta chains follows, all from one sample in a study of PD-1 blockade in classical Hodgkin lymphoma. Only in-frame clones appear in the TCRdb table, and some are missing; sequencing was by immunoSEQ multiplex PCR. The repertoire holds under 25,000 clones, with more than 65% as singletons. Source: peripheral blood mononuclear cells (PBMCs), taken before the fourth cycle of nivolumab. These TCRs come from a human donor with classical Hodgkin lymphoma. Both conserved end residues are part of each CDR3. The D gene is left open where the match is weak. Not every row has a clone size; where given, it reads once, few, many or a size class.

v_gene	abundance	j_gene	d_gene	CDR3nt	CDR3aa
TRBV2	.	TRBJ2-6	TRBD1	TGTGCCAGCAGTGCACAGGGGGCGGGTGGGGCCAACGTCCTGACTTTC	CASSAQGAGGANVLTF
TRBV18	once	TRBJ1-2	.	TGTGCCGTCTCAGAAACCACGAACTATGGCTACACCTTC	CAVSETTNYGYTF
TRBV25-1	.	TRBJ1-6	.	TGTGCCAGCAGTAAACAGGGAGCCTCCTATAATTCACCCCTCCACTTT	CASSKQGASYNSPLHF
TRBV21-1	.	TRBJ2-4	.	TGTGCCAGCAGCAAAGGGGGGGGCTACAGGGAAGGAGGCAAAAACATTCAGTACTTC	CASSKGGGYREGGKNIQYF
TRBV7-8	.	TRBJ2-1	TRBD2	TGTGCCAGCAGCTCGGGAGGGCCTAATGAGCAGTTCTTC	CASSSGGPNEQFF
TRBV11-2	.	TRBJ2-3	.	TGTGCCAGCAGCCCCCAGGGAACAGATACGCAGTATTTT	CASSPQGTDTQYF
TRBV5-1	.	TRBJ2-7	TRBD2	TGCGCCAGCAGCTTAGGGACTAGCTCCTACGAGCAGTACTTC	CASSLGTSSYEQYF
TRBV27	few	TRBJ1-6	TRBD1	TGTGCCAGCAGTTCCCCGACAGGGGCCGATTCACCCCTCCACTTT	CASSSPTGADSPLHF
TRBV28	once	TRBJ2-7	.	TGTGCCAGCAGTTTAGTAGTGGGGGGTAGCGGTAGGTACGAGCAGTACTTC	CASSLVVGGSGRYEQYF
TRBV7-6	.	TRBJ2-7	.	TGTGCCAGCAGCTTAGTTCTGGGGGGCAAGGAGCAGTACTTC	CASSLVLGGKEQYF
TRBV30	.	TRBJ2-2	.	TGTGCCTGGAGTGTTAGTACCTTTGAGCTGTTTTTT	CAWSVSTFELFF
TRBV18	.	TRBJ2-3	TRBD2	TGTGCCAGCTCACCAAGACCTAGCGGCTTTGGGGATACGCAGTATTTT	CASSPRPSGFGDTQYF
TRBV6-5	once	TRBJ1-5	TRBD1	TGTGCCAGCAGTTACTTGAATGGACAGGCGAAGCATTTT	CASSYLNGQAKHF
TRBV28	.	TRBJ2-1	TRBD1	TGTGCCAGCAGGTCAAATCCCCGGACAGGGATATCGGGGGAGCAGTTCTTC	CASRSNPRTGISGEQFF
TRBV28	once	TRBJ1-1	.	TGTGCCCAAGATAGGAGAAGGACTGAAGCTTTCTTT	CAQDRRRTEAFF
TRBV19	medium-sized	TRBJ2-7	TRBD2	TGTGCCAGTAGTACAACACTAGCGGGGATCTACGAGCAGTACTTC	CASSTTLAGIYEQYF
TRBV29-1	.	TRBJ2-7	.	TGCAGCGTTGAAGCAGTCTACGAGCAGTACTTC	CSVEAVYEQYF
TRBV6-5	.	TRBJ2-1	TRBD2	TGTGCCAGCAGTTACTCGGCTAGCGGACACAATGAGCAGTTCTTC	CASSYSASGHNEQFF